This T cell receptor (beta chain) originates from a study of blood T cell repertoires in COVID-19 (dated by TCRdb to 2020 to 2021). Context from the whole study: The collaborator samples originated in the United States, Italy and Spain and spanned the acute and convalescent phases of COVID-19. The prospective study material was composed of cDNA or gDNA derived from T cells, B-cell-depleted T cells, or PBMCs. The dataset comprised deeply sampled blood TCRbeta repertoires from subjects exposed to, actively infected with, or recovered from COVID-19. The repertoires were released in a freely available public database intended as a resource for research on the immune response to SARS-CoV-2. Samples were obtained from the ongoing ImmuneRACE study (first 160 participants) and from approximately 1,200 subjects provided by 6 global collaborators. The sample metadata nearly always contained a de-identified subject ID, COVID-19 status, age in years and sex. HLA class I and class II types, where available, came from metadata supplied by the sample provider rather than from assay-based typing. The paper as a whole reports these results and caveats: The amount of clinical and demographic metadata varied by source and participant and was provided uncurated.

Participants in the prospective study were enrolled through a virtual design, were aged roughly 18 to 100 years, and lived in fewer than 30 United States geographic areas. In the prospective study, participants were assigned to cohorts based on the clinical history participants reported in a screening survey and a study questionnaire. Mobile phlebotomists in the prospective study collected whole blood, serum and a nasopharyngeal or oropharyngeal swab from every participant. Prospective study participants could optionally give additional blood draws and questionnaires over an approximately 2-month period. Before DNA extraction, blood samples from the prospective study were shipped at room temperature or frozen. Worth noting for this clone: The specificity of this receptor is unknown. No base qualities exist here, and no much larger clone lies one base off it.

TCRbeta CDR3 regions were amplified from genomic DNA by means of the immunoSEQ Assay, a bias-controlled multiplex PCR. Regarding the original processing steps: The number of nucleated cells in each sample was estimated from the amplification of reference gene primers within the assay. To quantify the absolute abundance of each unique TCRbeta CDR3 rearrangement, sequence reads were collapsed and filtered. For each sample, productive Simpson clonality was calculated as the square root of Simpson's diversity index across productive rearrangements. Entries here come from immuneACCESS through TCRdb and include only in-frame sequences with V and J called. Some clones fail to appear in such tables; in the studies checked, an unresolved V gene covers under half of the shortfall, and the cause of the remainder is unknown. V and J calls and clone size are as listed in that table; D and trimming were resolved from the DNA. Recorded for this sample are fewer than 200,000 clones; around 80% of them occurred a single time. The ten largest clones add up to 3.6% of the sample.

The germline V gene sets CDR1 to KGHSH and CDR2 to LQKENI. The germline V end is reduced by 8 bases and the J end by 4 bases; junction bases left unmatched: 4. Its CDR3 holds 12 amino acids, cysteine through phenylalanine. Only the CDR3 DNA is retained, 36 bases long and in frame from the first base. Rearrangement joined TRBV18 to TRBJ1-1, with 7 bases matching TRBD1. This clonotype was sampled from a woman aged 45 to 65 in a cohort exposed to, infected with or recovered from COVID-19 (not recorded which). Sequencing was performed on PBMCs or T cells enriched from blood (not recorded which). The DNA reads as follows: TGTGCCAGCACCAACAGGGGCACTGAAGCTTTCTTT. This sequence encodes CASTNRGTEAFF.